Included here is one T cell receptor beta chain sequence, with context. Its antigen is as yet unknown. The entry originates in a study of CD8 T cells in Susac syndrome. CD8+ and CD4+ T cells from blood underwent TCR beta sequencing, which was carried out in a high-throughput format. General study points: When the CD4+ T cell repertoires of patients with Susac syndrome were examined, they did not show any clonal expansion.

RNA in amounts of about 0.45 to 1 ug was reverse transcribed with random hexamers. By means of immunoSEQ multiplex PCR, TCR beta CDR3 spanning 54 Vbeta and 13 Jbeta underwent amplification. TCRdb re-called the immunoSEQ multiplex PCR reads through MiXCR, storing one row per CDR3 protein. This sample has 95,000 to 150,000 distinct CDR3 sequences; 96% occur once, and the top ten carry approximately 0.15%. V dropped 5 bases and J dropped 6; count of bases not matched to a gene: 13. CDR1 SGHNT and CDR2 YYREEE come from the germline V gene (reference sequence). CDR3 length: 16 amino acids. Sequencing was performed on CD4+ T cells from PBMCs. The sequence came from a human donor with Susac syndrome. The chain uses TRBV5-4 and TRBJ2-2; 7 positions agree with TRBD1. CDR3 region: CASRARQGIIAGELFF. In DNA, the CDR3 is TGTGCCAGCAGAGCGAGACAGGGTATTATCGCCGGGGAGCTGTTTTTT.